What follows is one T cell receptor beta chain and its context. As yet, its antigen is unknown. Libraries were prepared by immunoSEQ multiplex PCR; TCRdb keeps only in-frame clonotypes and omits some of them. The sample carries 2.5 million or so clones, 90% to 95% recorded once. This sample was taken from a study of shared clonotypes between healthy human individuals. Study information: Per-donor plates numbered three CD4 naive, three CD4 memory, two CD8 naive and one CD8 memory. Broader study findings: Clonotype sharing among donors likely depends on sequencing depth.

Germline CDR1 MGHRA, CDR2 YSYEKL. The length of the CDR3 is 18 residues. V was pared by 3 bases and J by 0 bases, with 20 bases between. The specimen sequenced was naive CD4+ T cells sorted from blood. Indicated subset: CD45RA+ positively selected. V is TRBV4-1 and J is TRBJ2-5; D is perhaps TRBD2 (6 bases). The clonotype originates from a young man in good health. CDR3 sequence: CASSQTQGGASYQETQYF. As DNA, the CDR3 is TGCGCCAGCAGCCAGACTCAAGGCGGGGCGTCGTACCAAGAGACCCAGTACTTC.